The rows below give T cell receptor beta chains drawn from one sample of a study of blood T cell repertoires in COVID-19. Some clones are missing from TCRdb's copy, which holds only in-frame ones; the method was immunoSEQ multiplex PCR. The sample holds around 200,000 clones, around nine tenths seen once. Sequencing used peripheral blood. Receptors originate from a woman aged 18-29 years who had recovered from COVID-19. Each CDR3 is given with its conserved first and last residue. D genes are given only for firm matches. A row's size may be missing; if present it is once, few, many or a size class.

V	D	J	size	CDR3	DNA
TRBV7-3	-	TRBJ2-1	-	CASSLVRRGKDNEQFF	TGTGCCAGCAGCTTAGTAAGGAGGGGTAAGGACAATGAGCAGTTCTTC
TRBV28	TRBD2	TRBJ2-3	-	CASRKREVGADTQYF	TGTGCCAGCCGGAAGCGGGAGGTGGGCGCAGATACGCAGTATTTT
TRBV12-3/TRBV12-4	-	TRBJ1-1	-	CASRLRNTEAFF	TGTGCCAGCAGACTCCGGAACACTGAAGCTTTCTTT
TRBV9	-	TRBJ1-6	-	CASSVTDSSYNSPLHF	TGTGCCAGCAGCGTGACAGATAGCTCCTATAATTCACCCCTCCACTTT
TRBV7-2	TRBD1	TRBJ2-1	-	CASSLTGQGHEQFF	TGTGCCAGCAGCTTAACGGGACAGGGCCATGAGCAGTTCTTC
TRBV6-4	-	TRBJ1-2	few	CASSDSRAGQGYTF	TGTGCCAGCAGTGACTCGAGAGCAGGGCAGGGCTACACCTTC
TRBV6-2/TRBV6-3	TRBD2	TRBJ2-1	-	CASSYSTLGTSGRNEQFF	TGTGCCAGCAGTTACTCGACCCTTGGGACTAGCGGGAGGAATGAGCAGTTCTTC
TRBV5-1	TRBD2	TRBJ2-1	-	CASSPGTSGRPDNEQFF	TGCGCCAGCAGCCCGGGGACTAGCGGGAGACCTGACAATGAGCAGTTCTTC
TRBV10-3	-	TRBJ1-2	-	CAISESDGREYGYTF	TGTGCCATCAGTGAGTCCGATGGCAGGGAATATGGCTACACCTTC
TRBV14	TRBD1	TRBJ2-7	-	CASSPRDRTYEQYF	TGTGCCAGCAGCCCCCGGGACAGGACCTACGAGCAGTACTTC
TRBV18	TRBD2	TRBJ2-5	-	CASSSLAGSLQETQYF	TGTGCCAGCTCAAGCCTAGCGGGATCCCTCCAAGAGACCCAGTACTTC
TRBV5-1	-	TRBJ1-3	once	CASSPGLGNTIYF	TGCGCCAGCAGCCCCGGACTTGGAAACACCATATATTTT
TRBV18	TRBD1	TRBJ1-1	-	CASSPRVGQGARRGNTEAFF	TGTGCCAGCTCACCGAGAGTAGGACAGGGGGCACGTCGCGGTAACACTGAAGCTTTCTTT
TRBV19	TRBD1	TRBJ1-5	-	CASQPTGGVNQPQHF	TGTGCCAGCCAACCGACAGGGGGGGTCAATCAGCCCCAGCATTTT
TRBV7-3	TRBD1	TRBJ2-6	-	CASSQSYNRQGAPGANVLTF	TGTGCCAGCAGCCAAAGCTATAACAGACAGGGGGCCCCTGGGGCCAACGTCCTGACTTTC
TRBV4-1	-	TRBJ1-1	once	CASSQDPGGWTEAFF	TGCGCCAGCAGCCAAGATCCGGGGGGATGGACTGAAGCTTTCTTT
TRBV7-3	-	TRBJ2-3	once	CASSSRLDTDTQYF	TGTGCCAGCAGCTCGAGACTAGACACAGATACGCAGTATTTT
TRBV5-1	-	TRBJ2-1	-	CASSRGAGYYNEQFF	TGCGCCAGCAGCCGGGGTGCGGGATACTACAATGAGCAGTTCTTC
TRBV5-1	TRBD1	TRBJ2-7	-	CASSWTGDVYEQYF	TGCGCCAGCAGCTGGACAGGGGACGTCTACGAGCAGTACTTC
TRBV12-3/TRBV12-4	-	TRBJ2-1	-	CASSADRHEQFF	TGTGCCAGCAGCGCCGACAGACATGAGCAGTTCTTC
TRBV7-7	TRBD2	TRBJ2-1	-	CASVAGPGTNEQFF	TGTGCTAGCGTAGCGGGACCGGGGACTAATGAGCAGTTCTTC
TRBV6-2/TRBV6-3	TRBD1	TRBJ2-1	once	CASSYPPGQGHNEQFF	TGTGCCAGCAGTTACCCTCCGGGACAGGGACACAATGAGCAGTTCTTC
TRBV6-4	TRBD2	TRBJ2-3	-	CASSESGKGTDTQYF	TGTGCCAGCAGTGAGAGCGGGAAGGGCACAGATACGCAGTATTTT
TRBV27	TRBD1	TRBJ1-1	-	CASSLAGTVEAFF	TGTGCCAGCAGTTTAGCCGGGACAGTGGAAGCTTTCTTT
TRBV7-7	TRBD2	TRBJ2-2	-	CASSLAGLAAAGELFF	TGTGCTAGCAGCTTAGCGGGACTAGCGGCGGCCGGGGAGCTGTTTTTT
TRBV7-8	TRBD1	TRBJ1-2	few	CASSLEEGASGYTF	TGTGCCAGCAGCTTAGAGGAGGGGGCCAGTGGCTACACCTTC
TRBV27	-	TRBJ1-5	-	CASSRSNSNQPQHF	TGTGCCAGCAGTCGGTCTAATAGCAATCAGCCCCAGCATTTT
TRBV6-2/TRBV6-3	TRBD1	TRBJ1-1	-	CASSHRQGPNTEAFF	TGTGCCAGCAGTCACCGACAGGGACCGAACACTGAAGCTTTCTTT
TRBV11-2	TRBD1	TRBJ1-2	once	CASSPHRGDYGYTF	TGTGCCAGCAGTCCGCACAGGGGCGACTATGGCTACACCTTC
TRBV13	TRBD2	TRBJ2-7	-	CASSLAGGYYEQYF	TGTGCCAGCAGCTTGGCGGGGGGCTACTACGAGCAGTACTTC
TRBV4-1	-	TRBJ1-1	-	CASSQESSGFMNTEAFF	TGCGCCAGCAGCCAAGAATCCTCGGGGTTCATGAACACTGAAGCTTTCTTT
TRBV19	TRBD1	TRBJ1-2	once	CASSMATGAGYGYTF	TGTGCCAGTAGTATGGCGACAGGGGCTGGGTATGGCTACACCTTC
TRBV4-3	TRBD1	TRBJ1-6	once	CASSQVSGGPLHF	TGCGCCAGCAGCCAAGTCTCAGGGGGTCCCCTCCACTTT
TRBV2	TRBD1	TRBJ1-2	many	CASRNGQGSNYGYTF	TGTGCCAGCAGGAATGGACAGGGTAGTAACTATGGCTACACCTTC
TRBV7-8	TRBD2	TRBJ2-1	-	CATGREGLNEQFF	TGTGCCACTGGGCGGGAGGGTTTGAATGAGCAGTTCTTC
TRBV7-2	-	TRBJ2-7	-	CASSSPGGGHHYEQYF	TGTGCCAGCAGCTCACCCGGCGGGGGACACCACTACGAGCAGTACTTC
TRBV6-5	-	TRBJ1-1	-	CASIPPGAGNTEAFF	TGTGCCAGCATTCCCCCAGGGGCGGGGAACACTGAAGCTTTCTTT
TRBV3-1/TRBV3-2	-	TRBJ1-1	-	CASSNRAPPDTEAFF	TGTGCCAGCAGCAACAGGGCCCCCCCGGACACTGAAGCTTTCTTT
TRBV5-4	TRBD1	TRBJ2-1	-	CASSLKRETGFLGNEQFF	TGTGCCAGCAGCCTAAAAAGAGAGACAGGGTTTCTAGGAAATGAGCAGTTCTTC
TRBV5-4	-	TRBJ1-3	-	CASSSRASGNTIYF	TGTGCCAGCAGCTCCAGGGCCTCTGGAAACACCATATATTTT
TRBV19	-	TRBJ2-3	-	CASSIDHDSANTDTQYF	TGTGCCAGTAGTATAGATCATGATAGCGCTAACACAGATACGCAGTATTTT
TRBV15	-	TRBJ1-1	once	CATNLLGRDTEAFF	TGTGCCACCAATCTCCTGGGGAGGGACACTGAAGCTTTCTTT
TRBV14	-	TRBJ2-2	-	CASSQDSSPTGELFF	TGTGCCAGCAGCCAAGATTCGTCTCCTACCGGGGAGCTGTTTTTT
TRBV5-5	-	TRBJ1-2	few	CASSLGGTYGYTF	TGTGCCAGCAGCCTGGGCGGCACGTATGGCTACACCTTC
TRBV3-1/TRBV3-2	-	TRBJ1-5	-	CASSQSSNQPQHF	TGTGCCAGCAGCCAATCTTCGAATCAGCCCCAGCATTTT
TRBV18	TRBD2	TRBJ2-3	-	CASSPQGASGTSGTDTQYF	TGTGCCAGCTCACCGCAGGGGGCGTCCGGGACTAGCGGGACAGATACGCAGTATTTT